Sequencing of this T cell receptor beta chain was carried out in a study of shared clonotypes between healthy human individuals. A note on this clone: Its antigen is still unknown.

The germline V gene has CDR1 SGHRS and CDR2 YFSETQ. This CDR3 spans 18 amino acids. The ends lost 2 bases at V and 4 bases at J; junction bases unmatched: 12. Produced via immunoSEQ multiplex PCR; TCRdb's table is partial and in-frame only. The table lists more than 850,000 clones, about 84% of them singletons. Study-wide points: Memory subsets had estimated richness that was generally smaller than that of naive subsets.

Sequencing was done on a sample of memory CD4+ T cells from PBMCs. Subset: CD45RA-negative fraction. The chain combines TRBV5-1 with TRBJ2-7; 13 nucleotides agree with TRBD2. This TCR came from a man aged 18 to 30 in good health. Some clones in this sample may be carry-over from other donors' samples. This CDR3 reads CASSLLAGGPRNLYEQYF. CDR3 nucleotide sequence: TGCGCCAGCAGCTTACTAGCGGGAGGGCCTCGAAACTTATACGAGCAGTACTTC.